This T cell receptor (beta chain) was recorded in a study of T cells after yellow fever vaccination. TCRdb itself ran the 5' RACE reads through MiXCR, one entry per CDR3 protein. The sample contains under 300,000 distinct CDR3 sequences, 6.9% of which appear only once. Whole-study results and caveats: The secondary T-cell response peaked on day 5, not day 15, but was weaker. The CD4 compartment and the CD8 compartment contained a small share of clonotypes in common. Post-booster reappearance was seen for most primary-vaccination clones (around 96% CD4, roughly 91% CD8).

This clonotype was counted ten times or more. Its specificity is unknown. The sequencing used CD4+ T cells sorted from PBMCs, collected 15 days after the yellow fever booster vaccination. The receptor was derived from a man aged 25-45 years who received the YFV17D yellow fever vaccine.

The CDR3 is CASSMDRGQETQYF. CDR3 nucleotides: TGTGCCAGTAGTATGGACAGGGGCCAAGAGACCCAGTACTTC. J is TRBJ2-5 and V is TRBV19, with 9 positions matching TRBD1. The germline gives CDR1 LNHDA, CDR2 SQIVND (reference sequence). The CDR3 is 14 residues long. J was trimmed by 1 base and V by 3 bases; bases with no gene match: 0.